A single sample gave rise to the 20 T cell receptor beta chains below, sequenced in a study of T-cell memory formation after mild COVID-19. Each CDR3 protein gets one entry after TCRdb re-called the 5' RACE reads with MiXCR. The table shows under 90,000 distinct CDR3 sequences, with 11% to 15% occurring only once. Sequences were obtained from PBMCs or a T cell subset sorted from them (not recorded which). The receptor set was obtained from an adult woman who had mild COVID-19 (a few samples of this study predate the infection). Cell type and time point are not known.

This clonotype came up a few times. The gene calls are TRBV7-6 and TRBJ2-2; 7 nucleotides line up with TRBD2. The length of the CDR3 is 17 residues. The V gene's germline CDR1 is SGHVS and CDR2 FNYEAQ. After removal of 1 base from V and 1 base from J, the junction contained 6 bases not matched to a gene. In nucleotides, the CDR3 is TGTGCCAGCAGCTTAGTGGGGGGGACGGAGAACACCGGGGAGCTGTTTTTT. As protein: CASSLVGGTENTGELFF.

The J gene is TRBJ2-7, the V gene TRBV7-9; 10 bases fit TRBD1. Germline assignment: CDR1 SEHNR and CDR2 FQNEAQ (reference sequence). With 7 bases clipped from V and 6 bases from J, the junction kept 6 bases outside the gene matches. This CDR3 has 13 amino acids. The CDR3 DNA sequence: TGTGCCAGCACCCCCGGGACAGGGGCCGAGCAGTACTTC. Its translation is CASTPGTGAEQYF.

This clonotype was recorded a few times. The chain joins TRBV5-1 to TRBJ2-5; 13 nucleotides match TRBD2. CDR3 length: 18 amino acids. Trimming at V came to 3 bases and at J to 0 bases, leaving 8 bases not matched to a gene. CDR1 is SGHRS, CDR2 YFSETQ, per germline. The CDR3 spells CASSSGTSGAINQETQYF. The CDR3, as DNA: TGCGCCAGCAGCTCCGGGACTAGCGGGGCTATAAACCAAGAGACCCAGTACTTC.

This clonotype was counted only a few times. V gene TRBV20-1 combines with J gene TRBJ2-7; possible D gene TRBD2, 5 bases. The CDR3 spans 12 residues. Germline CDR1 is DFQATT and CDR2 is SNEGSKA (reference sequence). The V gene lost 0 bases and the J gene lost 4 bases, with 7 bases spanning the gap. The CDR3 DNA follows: TGCAGTGCTAGAGATGGAGGATACGAGCAGTACTTC. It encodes CSARDGGYEQYF.

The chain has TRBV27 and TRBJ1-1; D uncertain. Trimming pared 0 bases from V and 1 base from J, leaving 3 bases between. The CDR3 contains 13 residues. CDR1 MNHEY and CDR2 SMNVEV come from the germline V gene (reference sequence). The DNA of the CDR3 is TGTGCCAGCAGTTTATCCCCGAACACTGAAGCTTTCTTT. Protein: CASSLSPNTEAFF.

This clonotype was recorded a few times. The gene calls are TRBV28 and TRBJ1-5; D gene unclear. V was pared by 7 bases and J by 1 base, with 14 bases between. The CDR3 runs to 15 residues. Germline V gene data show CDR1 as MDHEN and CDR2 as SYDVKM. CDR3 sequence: CASTDIRLSNQPQHF. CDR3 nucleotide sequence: TGTGCCAGCACCGACATAAGATTAAGCAATCAGCCCCAGCATTTT.

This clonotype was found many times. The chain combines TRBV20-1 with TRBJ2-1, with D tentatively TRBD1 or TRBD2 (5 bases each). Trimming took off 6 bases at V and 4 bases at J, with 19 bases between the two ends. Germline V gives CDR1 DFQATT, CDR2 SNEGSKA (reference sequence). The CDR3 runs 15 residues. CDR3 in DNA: TGCAGTGCATTAGGGACCCAAAAGGGATACAATGAGCAGTTCTTC. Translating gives CSALGTQKGYNEQFF.

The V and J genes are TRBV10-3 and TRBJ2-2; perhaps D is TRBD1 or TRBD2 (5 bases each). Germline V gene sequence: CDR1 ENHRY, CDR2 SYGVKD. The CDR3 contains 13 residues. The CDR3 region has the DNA TGTGTAACTCAGGGACCGAACACCGGGGAGCTGTTTTTT. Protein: CVTQGPNTGELFF.

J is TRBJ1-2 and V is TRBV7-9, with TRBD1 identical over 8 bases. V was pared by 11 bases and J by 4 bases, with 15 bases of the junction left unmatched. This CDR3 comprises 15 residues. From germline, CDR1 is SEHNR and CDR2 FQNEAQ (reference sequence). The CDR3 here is CAGHGSDRVFYGYTF. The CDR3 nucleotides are TGTGCCGGCCACGGATCGGACAGGGTCTTCTATGGCTACACCTTC. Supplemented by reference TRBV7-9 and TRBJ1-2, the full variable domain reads DTGVSQNPRHKITKRGQNVTFRCDPISEHNRLYWYRQTLGQGPEFLTYFQNEAQLEKSRLLSDRFSAERPKGSFSTLEIQRTEQGDSAMYLCAGHGSDRVFYGYTFGSGTRLTVV.

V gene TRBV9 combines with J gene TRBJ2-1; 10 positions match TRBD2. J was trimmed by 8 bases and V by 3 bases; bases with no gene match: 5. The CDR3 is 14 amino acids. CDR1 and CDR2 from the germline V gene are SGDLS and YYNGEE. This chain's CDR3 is CASSGLAGADEQFF. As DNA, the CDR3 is TGTGCCAGCAGCGGGCTAGCGGGAGCTGATGAGCAGTTCTTC.

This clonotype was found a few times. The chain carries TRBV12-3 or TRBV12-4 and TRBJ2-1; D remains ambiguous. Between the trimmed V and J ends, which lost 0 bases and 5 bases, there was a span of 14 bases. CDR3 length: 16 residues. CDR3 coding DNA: TGTGCCAGCAGTTTAGCGCGGTTCGGGCGGAACAATGAGCAGTTCTTC. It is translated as CASSLARFGRNNEQFF.

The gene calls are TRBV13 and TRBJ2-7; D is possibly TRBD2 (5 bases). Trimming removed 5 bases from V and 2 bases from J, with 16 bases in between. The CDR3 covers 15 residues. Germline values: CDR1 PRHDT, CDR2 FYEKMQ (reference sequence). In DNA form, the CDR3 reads TGTGCCAGCAGCCGAGAAGGCGGGTCCGCCTACGAGCAGTACTTC. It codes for CASSREGGSAYEQYF.

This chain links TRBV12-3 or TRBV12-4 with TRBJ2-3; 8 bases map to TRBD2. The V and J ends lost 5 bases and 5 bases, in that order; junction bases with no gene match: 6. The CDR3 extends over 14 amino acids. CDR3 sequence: CASSPGTRLDTQYF. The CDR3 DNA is TGTGCCAGCAGTCCCGGGACTAGACTAGATACGCAGTATTTT.

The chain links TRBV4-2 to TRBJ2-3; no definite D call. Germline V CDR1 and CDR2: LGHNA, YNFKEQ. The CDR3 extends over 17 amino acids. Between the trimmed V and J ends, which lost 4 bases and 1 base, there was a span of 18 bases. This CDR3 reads CASSPHLVGQGTDTQYF. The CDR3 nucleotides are TGTGCCAGCAGCCCGCACTTAGTGGGTCAGGGCACAGATACGCAGTATTTT.

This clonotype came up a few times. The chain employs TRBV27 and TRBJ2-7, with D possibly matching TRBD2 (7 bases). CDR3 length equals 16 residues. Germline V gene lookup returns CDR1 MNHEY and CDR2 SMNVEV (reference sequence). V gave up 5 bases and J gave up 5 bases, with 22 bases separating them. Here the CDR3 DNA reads TGTGCCAGCAGTATCCCAGGGGAGGGTACTGAAAACGAGCAGTACTTC. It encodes CASSIPGEGTENEQYF.

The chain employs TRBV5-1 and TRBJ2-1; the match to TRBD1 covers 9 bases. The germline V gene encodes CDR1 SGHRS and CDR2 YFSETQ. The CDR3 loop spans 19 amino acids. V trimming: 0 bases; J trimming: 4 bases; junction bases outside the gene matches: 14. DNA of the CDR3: TGCGCCAGCAGCTTGGAACTCTCCGGGACAGGGTTGGGGTACAATGAGCAGTTCTTC. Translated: CASSLELSGTGLGYNEQFF.

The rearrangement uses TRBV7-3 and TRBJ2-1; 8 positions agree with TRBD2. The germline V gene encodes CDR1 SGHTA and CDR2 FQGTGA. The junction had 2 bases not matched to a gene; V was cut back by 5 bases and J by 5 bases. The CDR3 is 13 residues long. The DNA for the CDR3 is TGTGCCAGCAGCGAGACTAGCGACAATGAGCAGTTCTTC. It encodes CASSETSDNEQFF.

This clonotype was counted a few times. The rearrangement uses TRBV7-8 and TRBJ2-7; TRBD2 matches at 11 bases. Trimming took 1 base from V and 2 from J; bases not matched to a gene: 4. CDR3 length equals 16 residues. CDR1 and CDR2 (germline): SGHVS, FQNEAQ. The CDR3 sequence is CASSLEGLAATYEQYF. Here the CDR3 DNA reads TGTGCCAGCAGCTTAGAGGGACTAGCGGCCACCTACGAGCAGTACTTC.

The CDR3, as DNA: TGCGCCAGCAGCGGGAGCGGGGGGCCAGATACGCAGTATTTT. This encodes CASSGSGGPDTQYF. V and J are TRBV5-1 and TRBJ2-3; TRBD2 agrees at 9 bases. The CDR3 contains 14 residues. Germline CDR1 is SGHRS and CDR2 is YFSETQ. After removal of 4 bases from V and 4 bases from J, the junction contained 4 bases not matched to a gene.

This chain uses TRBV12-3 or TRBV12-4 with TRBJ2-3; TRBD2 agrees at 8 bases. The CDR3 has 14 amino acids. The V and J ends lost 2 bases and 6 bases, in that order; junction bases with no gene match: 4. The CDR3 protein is CASSLTGGPDTQYF. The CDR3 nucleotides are TGTGCCAGCAGTTTAACGGGGGGGCCCGATACGCAGTATTTT.